The clone carrying this TCR beta chain was counted many times. Its target is not known. This sample stems from a study of T cells in Graves' hyperthyroidism and ophthalmopathy. Study details: Peripheral blood was acquired at first diagnosis, ahead of any therapy whatsoever.

Amplified TCR beta CDR3 regions came from RNA transcripts. With the HTBI primer set, the TCR CDR3 went through a first round of RT-PCR. TCRdb re-called the multiplex PCR reads through MiXCR, storing one row per CDR3 protein. The table has 730,000 or so distinct CDR3 sequences, approximately 19% seen once. Findings and limits, study-wide: Ophthalmopathy got predicted by the model a median roughly 6.1 months before its onset.

The TCR was taken from a woman between 45 and 60 years old with Graves' hyperthyroidism that later progressed to Graves' ophthalmopathy. What was sequenced was blood.

CDR3 in DNA: TGTGCCAGCATCAAACCACAGGGGGTGAACACTGAAGCTTTCTTT. This codes for CASIKPQGVNTEAFF. V is TRBV12-3 or TRBV12-4 and J is TRBJ1-1; the match to TRBD1 covers 8 bases. Losses at the gene ends were 7 bases for V and 0 bases for J; bases not matched to a gene: 7. This CDR3 is built from 15 residues.